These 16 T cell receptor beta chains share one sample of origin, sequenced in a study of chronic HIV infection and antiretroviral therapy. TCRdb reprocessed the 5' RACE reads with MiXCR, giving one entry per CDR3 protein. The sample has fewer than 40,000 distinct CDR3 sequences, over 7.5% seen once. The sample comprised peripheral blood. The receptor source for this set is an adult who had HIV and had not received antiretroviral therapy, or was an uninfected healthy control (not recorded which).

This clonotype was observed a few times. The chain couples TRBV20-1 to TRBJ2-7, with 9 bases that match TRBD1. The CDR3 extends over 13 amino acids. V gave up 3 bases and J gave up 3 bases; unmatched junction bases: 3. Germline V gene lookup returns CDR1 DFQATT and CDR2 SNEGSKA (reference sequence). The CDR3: CSARGDRDYEQYF. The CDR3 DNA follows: TGCAGTGCTAGGGGGGACAGGGACTACGAGCAGTACTTC.

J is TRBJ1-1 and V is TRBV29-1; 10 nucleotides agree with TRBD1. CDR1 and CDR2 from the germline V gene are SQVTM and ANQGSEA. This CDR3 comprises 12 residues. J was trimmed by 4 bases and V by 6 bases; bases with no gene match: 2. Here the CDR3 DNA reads TGCAGCGTGGGGGACAGGGGCACTGAAGCTTTCTTT. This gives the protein CSVGDRGTEAFF.

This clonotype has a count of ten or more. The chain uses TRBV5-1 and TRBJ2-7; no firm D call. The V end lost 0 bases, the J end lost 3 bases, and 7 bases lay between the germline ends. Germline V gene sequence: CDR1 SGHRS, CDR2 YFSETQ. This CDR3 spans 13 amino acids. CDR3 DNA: TGCGCCAGCAGCTTGGAAATTCTCTACGAGCAGTACTTC. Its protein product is CASSLEILYEQYF.

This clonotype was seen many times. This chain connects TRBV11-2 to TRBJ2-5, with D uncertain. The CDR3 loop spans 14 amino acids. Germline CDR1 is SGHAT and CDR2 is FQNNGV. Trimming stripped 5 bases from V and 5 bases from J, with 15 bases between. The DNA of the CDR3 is TGTGCCAGCAGCCCTAATGGACCCCCGGAGACCCAGTACTTC. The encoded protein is CASSPNGPPETQYF.

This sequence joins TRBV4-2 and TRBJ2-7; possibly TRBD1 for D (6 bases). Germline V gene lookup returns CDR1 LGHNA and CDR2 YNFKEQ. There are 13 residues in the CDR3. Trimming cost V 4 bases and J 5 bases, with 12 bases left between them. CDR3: CASSRPNRDEQYF. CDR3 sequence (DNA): TGTGCCAGCAGCCGCCCAAACAGGGACGAGCAGTACTTC.

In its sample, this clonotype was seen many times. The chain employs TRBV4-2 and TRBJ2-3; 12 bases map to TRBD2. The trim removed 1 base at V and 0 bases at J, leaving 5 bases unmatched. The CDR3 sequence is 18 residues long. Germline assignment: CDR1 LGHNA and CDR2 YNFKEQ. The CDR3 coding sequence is TGTGCCAGCAGCCAAGCCCTAGCGGGGGGGCCGAGCACAGATACGCAGTATTTT. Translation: CASSQALAGGPSTDTQYF.

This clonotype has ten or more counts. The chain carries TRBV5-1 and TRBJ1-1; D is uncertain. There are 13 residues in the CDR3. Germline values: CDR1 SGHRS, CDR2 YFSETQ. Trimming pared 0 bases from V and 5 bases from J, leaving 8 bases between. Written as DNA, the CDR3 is TGCGCCAGCAGCTTGGTCGGGAGGACTGAAGCTTTCTTT. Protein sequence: CASSLVGRTEAFF. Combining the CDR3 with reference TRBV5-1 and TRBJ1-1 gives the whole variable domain KAGVTQTPRYLIKTRGQQVTLSCSPISGHRSVSWYQQTPGQGLQFLFEYFSETQRNKGNFPGRFSGRQFSNSRSEMNVSTLELGDSALYLCASSLVGRTEAFFGQGTRLTVV.

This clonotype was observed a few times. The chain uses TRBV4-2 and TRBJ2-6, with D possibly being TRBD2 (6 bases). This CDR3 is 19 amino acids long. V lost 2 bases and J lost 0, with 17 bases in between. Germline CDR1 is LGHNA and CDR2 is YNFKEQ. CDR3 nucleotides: TGTGCCAGCAGCCAAAGGATGTTGGAGGGCCTCTCTGGGGCCAACGTCCTGACTTTC. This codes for CASSQRMLEGLSGANVLTF.

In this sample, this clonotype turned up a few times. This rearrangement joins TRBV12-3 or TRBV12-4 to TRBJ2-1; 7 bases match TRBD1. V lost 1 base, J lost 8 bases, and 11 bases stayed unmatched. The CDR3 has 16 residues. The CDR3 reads CASSLEQGSLMHEQFF. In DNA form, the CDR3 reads TGTGCCAGCAGTTTAGAACAGGGGTCTCTTATGCATGAGCAGTTCTTC.

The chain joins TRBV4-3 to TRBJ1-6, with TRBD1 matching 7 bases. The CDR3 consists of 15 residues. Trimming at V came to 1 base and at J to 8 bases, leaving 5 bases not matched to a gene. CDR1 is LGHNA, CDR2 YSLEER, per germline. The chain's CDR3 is CASSQGKGAHSPLHF. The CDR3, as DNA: TGCGCCAGCAGCCAAGGCAAGGGGGCGCATTCACCCCTCCACTTT.

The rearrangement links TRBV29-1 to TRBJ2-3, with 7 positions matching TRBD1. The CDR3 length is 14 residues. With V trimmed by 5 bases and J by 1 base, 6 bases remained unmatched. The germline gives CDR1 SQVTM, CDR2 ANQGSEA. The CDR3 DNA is TGCAGCGTTTACGGACAGGCCCGCACAGATACGCAGTATTTT. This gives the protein CSVYGQARTDTQYF.

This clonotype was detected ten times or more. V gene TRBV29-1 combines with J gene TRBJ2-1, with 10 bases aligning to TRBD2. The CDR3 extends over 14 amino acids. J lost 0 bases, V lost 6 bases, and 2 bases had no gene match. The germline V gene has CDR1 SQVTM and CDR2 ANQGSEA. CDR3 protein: CSVLAGGSYNEQFF. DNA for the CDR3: TGCAGCGTATTAGCGGGAGGCTCCTACAATGAGCAGTTCTTC.

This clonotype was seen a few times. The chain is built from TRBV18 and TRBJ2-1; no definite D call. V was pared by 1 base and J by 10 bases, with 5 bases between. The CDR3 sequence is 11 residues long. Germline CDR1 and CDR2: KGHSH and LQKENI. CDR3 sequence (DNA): TGTGCCAGCTCACCACTTCCAGAGCAGTTCTTC. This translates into CASSPLPEQFF. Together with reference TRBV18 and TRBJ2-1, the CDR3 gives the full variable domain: NAGVMQNPRHLVRRRGQEARLRCSPMKGHSHVYWYRQLPEEGLKFMVYLQKENIIDESGMPKERFSAEFPKEGPSILRIQQVVRGDSAAYFCASSPLPEQFFGPGTRLTVL.

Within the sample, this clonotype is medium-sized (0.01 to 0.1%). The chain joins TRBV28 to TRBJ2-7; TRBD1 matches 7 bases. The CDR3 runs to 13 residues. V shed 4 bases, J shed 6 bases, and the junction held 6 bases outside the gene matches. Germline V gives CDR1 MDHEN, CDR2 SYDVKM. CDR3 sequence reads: CASSSGQDVEQYF. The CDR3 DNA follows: TGTGCCAGCAGTTCCGGACAGGACGTCGAGCAGTACTTC. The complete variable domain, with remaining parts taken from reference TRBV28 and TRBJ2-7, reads DVKVTQSSRYLVKRTGEKVFLECVQDMDHENMFWYRQDPGLGLRLIYFSYDVKMKEKGDIPEGYSVSREKKERFSLILESASTNQTSMYLCASSSGQDVEQYFGPGTRLTVT.

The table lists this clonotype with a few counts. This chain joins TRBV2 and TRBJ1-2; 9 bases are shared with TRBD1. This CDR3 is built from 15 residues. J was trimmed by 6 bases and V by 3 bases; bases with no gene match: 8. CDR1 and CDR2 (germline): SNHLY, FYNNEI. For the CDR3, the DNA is TGTGCCAGCAGTGACGGGGGACAGGGAAGCCATGGCTACACCTTC. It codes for CASSDGGQGSHGYTF. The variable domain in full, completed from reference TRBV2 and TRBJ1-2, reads EPEVTQTPSHQVTQMGQEVILRCVPISNHLYFYWYRQILGQKVEFLVSFYNNEISEKSEIFDDQFSVERPDGSNFTLKIRSTKLEDSAMYFCASSDGGQGSHGYTFGSGTRLTVV.

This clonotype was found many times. CDR3 in amino acids: CASSQDQGNTEAFF. CDR3 nucleotides: TGTGCCAGCAGCCAAGATCAGGGGAACACTGAAGCTTTCTTT. The V call is TRBV3-1, the J call TRBJ1-1; TRBD1 is a possible D gene (5 bases). This CDR3 has 14 amino acids. The V gene lost 0 bases and the J gene lost 1 base, with 6 bases spanning the gap. Germline V gives CDR1 LGHDT, CDR2 YNNKEL (reference sequence).